This T cell receptor beta chain was profiled in a study of T cell changes during pregnancy in multiple sclerosis. TCRdb keeps only in-frame clones here, not all; method: immunoSEQ multiplex PCR. The table has 90,000 to 130,000 clones, approximately 90% seen once. With V trimmed by 5 bases and J by 6 bases, 6 bases remained unmatched. Germline V CDR1 and CDR2: MNHNS, SASEGT. This CDR3 is built from 13 residues. The sequencing used peripheral blood, collected in the third trimester of pregnancy. The V and J genes are TRBV6-1 and TRBJ1-1; TRBD1 agrees at 7 bases. The sequence derives from a female donor with multiple sclerosis, enrolled in a pregnancy study. CDR3 in amino acids: CASSLRGSPEAFF. The CDR3 coding sequence is TGTGCCAGCAGTCTCAGGGGGAGCCCTGAAGCTTTCTTT.